This T cell receptor (beta chain) stems from a study of regulatory T cells in long-lasting Graves disease. Study summary: Antithyroid drug use was under 3 months in newly diagnosed Graves' patients.

The time point here: newly diagnosed GD, antithyroid drugs for less than 3 months. From PBMCs, RNA was extracted and then used to make the TCR library. The study's findings and limits: TRBV28 was favored in persistent disease, as were TRBJ1-2 and TRBJ2-5.

Investigators prepared the TCR beta libraries by applying iRepertoire HTBI primers and Arm-PCR of CDR3 regions. Study processing details: Looking across samples, the authors found roughly 58 TRBV and 14 to 15 TRBJ segments. TCRdb redid the calling of the multiplex PCR reads with MiXCR, one entry per CDR3 protein. What appears here as the V and J calls and clone size reflects TCRdb's work, not the paper's. The data contain 200,000 to 250,000 distinct CDR3 sequences, 15% to 20% of them singletons. This clonotype was picked up many times. What it recognizes is unknown. CDR1 is SEHNR, CDR2 FQNEAQ, per germline (reference sequence). Trimming shortened V by 3 bases and J by 0 bases, and 11 bases separated the two germline ends. This CDR3 spans 15 amino acids. These data were also filed under a second study, of T cells in Graves' hyperthyroidism and ophthalmopathy. That work states: The study excluded patients with uncontrolled infection, other autoimmune disease, pregnancy or lactation.

This sequence originates from a woman in her 30s with Graves disease. The chain recombines TRBV7-9 with TRBJ1-1; D not certain. The specimen was peripheral blood mononuclear cells (PBMCs), collected at new diagnosis, from a patient treated with antithyroid drugs. The CDR3 DNA reads TGTGCCAGCAGCTTCCCCCCACCACTGAACACTGAAGCTTTCTTT. Protein sequence: CASSFPPPLNTEAFF.